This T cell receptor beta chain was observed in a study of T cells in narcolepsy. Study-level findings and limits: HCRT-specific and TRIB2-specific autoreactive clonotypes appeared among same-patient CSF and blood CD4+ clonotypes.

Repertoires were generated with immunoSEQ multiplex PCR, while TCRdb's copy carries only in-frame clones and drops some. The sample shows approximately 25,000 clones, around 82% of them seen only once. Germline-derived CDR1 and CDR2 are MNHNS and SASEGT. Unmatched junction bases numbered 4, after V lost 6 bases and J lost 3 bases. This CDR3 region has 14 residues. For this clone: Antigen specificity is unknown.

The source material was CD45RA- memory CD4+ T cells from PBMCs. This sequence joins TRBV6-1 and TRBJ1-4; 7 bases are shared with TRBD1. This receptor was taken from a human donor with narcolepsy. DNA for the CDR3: TGTGCCAGCAGAGGGACAGCCCCTAATGAAAAACTGTTTTTT. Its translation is CASRGTAPNEKLFF.